The present entry profiles one T cell receptor beta chain with its context. Its antigen is not known. The data stem from a study of T cell clusters in autoimmune cytopenias. Study-level information: A median of about 50,000 TRB reads per sample yielded a median approximately 2,300 distinct clonotypes.

Roughly 38,000 genome equivalents of blood DNA were amplified for TRB. Study findings and constraints: The cluster-lack signature was not seen for secondary cytopenia versus chronic lymphocytic leukemia. Active autoimmune hepatitis patients had about 3.3-fold fewer exclusive TRB clusters than healthy donors.

One tube held mixed TRB-A and TRB-B primer pools for touch-down PCR. TCRdb reprocessed the multiplex PCR reads and keeps a single row for each CDR3 protein, giving no DNA. The listing records several thousand distinct CDR3 sequences. The V gene's germline CDR1 is SGHRS and CDR2 YFSETQ. The length of the CDR3 is 15 residues. The genes are TRBV5-1 and TRBJ2-7; checking the TCRdb D call of TRBD2 is not possible without DNA. This receptor was taken from a human donor with an autoimmune cytopenia or autoimmune hepatitis (not recorded which). The sequencing input was peripheral blood. CDR3 region: CASSLDLAGGYEQYF.